The rows below give T cell receptor beta chains drawn from one sample of a study of blood T cell repertoires in COVID-19. The data were produced by immunoSEQ multiplex PCR, yet TCRdb's version contains in-frame clones alone and is incomplete. The sample records hundreds of thousands of clones, 86% being singletons. Sequenced input: peripheral blood. All receptors come from a woman in her sixties who had recovered from COVID-19. CDR3s include the opening cysteine and the closing phenylalanine or tryptophan. D genes are given only for firm matches. Some rows mark clone size as missing; the rest say once, few, many or name a class of expanded clone.

v_call: TRBV4-2
j_call: TRBJ1-3
d_call: NA
cdr3_length: 15
clone_size: NA
cdr3_aa: CASSQTRSSGNTIYF
cdr3_nt: TGTGCCAGCAGCCAAACTAGGAGCTCTGGAAACACCATATATTTT

v_call: TRBV12-3/TRBV12-4
j_call: TRBJ1-3
d_call: TRBD1
cdr3_length: 13
clone_size: few
cdr3_aa: CASSGTAGNTIYF
cdr3_nt: TGTGCCAGCAGTGGGACAGCTGGAAACACCATATATTTT

v_call: TRBV6-6
j_call: TRBJ1-3
d_call: TRBD1
cdr3_length: 15
clone_size: NA
cdr3_aa: CASSADRVAGNTIYF
cdr3_nt: TGTGCCAGCAGTGCGGACAGGGTAGCTGGAAACACCATATATTTT

v_call: TRBV18
j_call: TRBJ1-1
d_call: NA
cdr3_length: 15
clone_size: once
cdr3_aa: CASSPPEDRTLGAFF
cdr3_nt: TGTGCCAGCTCACCACCGGAGGACAGAACATTGGGAGCTTTCTTT

v_call: TRBV3-1/TRBV3-2
j_call: TRBJ2-5
d_call: NA
cdr3_length: 14
clone_size: NA
cdr3_aa: CASSQAQGGETQYF
cdr3_nt: TGTGCCAGCAGCCAAGCCCAGGGTGGGGAGACCCAGTACTTC

v_call: TRBV4-3
j_call: TRBJ1-5
d_call: NA
cdr3_length: 15
clone_size: NA
cdr3_aa: CASSLILGGDQPQHF
cdr3_nt: TGCGCCAGCAGCCTAATTCTGGGCGGGGATCAGCCCCAGCATTTT

v_call: TRBV2
j_call: TRBJ2-7
d_call: NA
cdr3_length: 15
clone_size: NA
cdr3_aa: CASSEGLGGAYEQYF
cdr3_nt: TGTGCCAGCAGTGAAGGGCTAGGGGGGGCTTACGAGCAGTACTTC

v_call: TRBV6-6
j_call: TRBJ1-6
d_call: TRBD1
cdr3_length: 15
clone_size: NA
cdr3_aa: CASSYSGQGDSPLHF
cdr3_nt: TGTGCCAGCAGTTACTCGGGACAGGGGGATTCACCCCTCCACTTT

v_call: TRBV28
j_call: TRBJ2-3
d_call: TRBD1
cdr3_length: 12
clone_size: NA
cdr3_aa: CASGQGTDTQYF
cdr3_nt: TGTGCCAGCGGACAGGGGACAGATACGCAGTATTTT

v_call: TRBV11-2
j_call: TRBJ2-5
d_call: TRBD2
cdr3_length: 17
clone_size: NA
cdr3_aa: CASSLGASGGQQETQYF
cdr3_nt: TGTGCCAGCAGCTTAGGGGCTAGCGGGGGGCAGCAAGAGACCCAGTACTTC

v_call: TRBV7-2
j_call: TRBJ2-2
d_call: TRBD2
cdr3_length: 17
clone_size: NA
cdr3_aa: CASSLLPGGPSTGELFF
cdr3_nt: TGTGCCAGCAGCTTACTACCGGGGGGGCCGAGTACCGGGGAGCTGTTTTTT

v_call: TRBV3-1/TRBV3-2
j_call: TRBJ1-2
d_call: TRBD1
cdr3_length: 15
clone_size: NA
cdr3_aa: CASSHLDRGYYGYTF
cdr3_nt: TGTGCCAGCAGCCACCTAGACAGGGGATACTATGGCTACACCTTC

v_call: TRBV7-9
j_call: TRBJ1-5
d_call: NA
cdr3_length: 14
clone_size: NA
cdr3_aa: CASSLGGLGQPQHF
cdr3_nt: TGTGCCAGCAGCTTAGGGGGGCTTGGTCAGCCCCAGCATTTT

v_call: TRBV27
j_call: TRBJ1-2
d_call: TRBD1
cdr3_length: 14
clone_size: NA
cdr3_aa: CASSLHQGENGYTF
cdr3_nt: TGTGCCAGCAGTTTACACCAGGGGGAGAATGGCTACACCTTC

v_call: TRBV3-1/TRBV3-2
j_call: TRBJ2-7
d_call: NA
cdr3_length: 14
clone_size: NA
cdr3_aa: CASSQDWSSYEQYF
cdr3_nt: TGTGCCAGCAGCCAAGATTGGAGCTCCTACGAGCAGTACTTC

v_call: TRBV28
j_call: TRBJ2-7
d_call: TRBD1
cdr3_length: 15
clone_size: NA
cdr3_aa: CASTNRGQSSYEQYF
cdr3_nt: TGTGCCAGCACCAACCGGGGACAGAGCTCCTACGAGCAGTACTTC

v_call: TRBV27
j_call: TRBJ2-7
d_call: NA
cdr3_length: 13
clone_size: NA
cdr3_aa: CASSFHLQYEQYF
cdr3_nt: TGTGCCAGCAGTTTCCACCTTCAGTACGAGCAGTACTTC

v_call: TRBV7-2
j_call: TRBJ2-3
d_call: NA
cdr3_length: 15
clone_size: NA
cdr3_aa: CASSPGGGPPDTQYF
cdr3_nt: TGTGCCAGCAGCCCGGGCGGGGGCCCGCCAGATACGCAGTATTTT

v_call: TRBV6-5
j_call: TRBJ1-1
d_call: NA
cdr3_length: 14
clone_size: NA
cdr3_aa: CASSALAAGGEAFF
cdr3_nt: TGTGCCAGCAGCGCCCTAGCGGCGGGAGGTGAAGCTTTCTTT

v_call: TRBV4-3
j_call: TRBJ2-2
d_call: NA
cdr3_length: 14
clone_size: NA
cdr3_aa: CASSRYPGNGELFF
cdr3_nt: TGCGCCAGCAGCCGATATCCCGGTAATGGGGAGCTGTTTTTT

v_call: TRBV5-5
j_call: TRBJ1-4
d_call: NA
cdr3_length: 14
clone_size: once
cdr3_aa: CASSSGRMVEKLFF
cdr3_nt: TGTGCCAGCAGCTCTGGGAGGATGGTTGAAAAACTGTTTTTT

v_call: TRBV27
j_call: TRBJ1-5
d_call: NA
cdr3_length: 14
clone_size: once
cdr3_aa: CASSLLNGGGPQHF
cdr3_nt: TGTGCCAGCAGTTTATTGAACGGTGGTGGGCCCCAGCATTTT

v_call: TRBV6-5
j_call: TRBJ1-5
d_call: TRBD1
cdr3_length: 14
clone_size: NA
cdr3_aa: CASSRGQGNQPQHF
cdr3_nt: TGTGCCTCCTCGAGGGGACAGGGAAATCAGCCCCAGCATTTT

v_call: TRBV29-1
j_call: TRBJ1-2
d_call: NA
cdr3_length: 11
clone_size: NA
cdr3_aa: CSDQDRYGYTF
cdr3_nt: TGCAGCGACCAGGACAGATATGGCTACACCTTC

v_call: TRBV9
j_call: TRBJ2-5
d_call: TRBD1
cdr3_length: 18
clone_size: few
cdr3_aa: CASSDPRDQGQLVGTQYF
cdr3_nt: TGTGCCAGCAGCGACCCTAGGGACCAGGGACAGCTTGTAGGAACCCAGTACTTC

v_call: TRBV19
j_call: TRBJ2-3
d_call: TRBD2
cdr3_length: 16
clone_size: NA
cdr3_aa: CASGGRAGAGGDTQYF
cdr3_nt: TGTGCCAGCGGGGGTCGAGCGGGGGCCGGGGGAGATACGCAGTATTTT

v_call: TRBV7-3
j_call: TRBJ2-1
d_call: NA
cdr3_length: 15
clone_size: NA
cdr3_aa: CASSLGGALLDEQFF
cdr3_nt: TGTGCCAGCAGCTTAGGCGGGGCCCTACTAGATGAGCAGTTCTTC

v_call: TRBV5-6
j_call: TRBJ2-7
d_call: NA
cdr3_length: 15
clone_size: many
cdr3_aa: CASKVVGFGVDEQYF
cdr3_nt: TGTGCCAGCAAGGTTGTCGGGTTCGGGGTGGACGAGCAGTACTTC

v_call: TRBV6-5
j_call: TRBJ1-6
d_call: TRBD1
cdr3_length: 14
clone_size: NA
cdr3_aa: CASSTGTGASPLHF
cdr3_nt: TGTGCCAGCAGCACCGGGACAGGGGCATCACCCCTCCACTTT

v_call: TRBV15
j_call: TRBJ2-7
d_call: TRBD1
cdr3_length: 15
clone_size: NA
cdr3_aa: CATSSRDRTTYEQYF
cdr3_nt: TGTGCCACCAGCTCCCGGGACAGGACCACCTACGAGCAGTACTTC

v_call: TRBV10-3
j_call: TRBJ2-5
d_call: TRBD2
cdr3_length: 16
clone_size: NA
cdr3_aa: CAISEWSGGDRETQYF
cdr3_nt: TGTGCCATCAGTGAATGGAGCGGGGGGGACCGAGAGACCCAGTACTTC

v_call: TRBV18
j_call: TRBJ2-3
d_call: TRBD1
cdr3_length: 16
clone_size: NA
cdr3_aa: CASSPSQGNAFNTQYF
cdr3_nt: TGTGCCAGCTCACCGTCACAGGGGAATGCGTTTAATACGCAGTATTTT

v_call: TRBV19
j_call: TRBJ2-7
d_call: NA
cdr3_length: 13
clone_size: NA
cdr3_aa: CASSISQGFEQYF
cdr3_nt: TGTGCCAGTAGTATTTCTCAGGGGTTCGAGCAGTACTTC

v_call: TRBV5-4
j_call: TRBJ1-4
d_call: NA
cdr3_length: 15
clone_size: NA
cdr3_aa: CASSFGGATNEKLFF
cdr3_nt: TGTGCCAGCAGCTTTGGGGGGGCAACTAATGAAAAACTGTTTTTT

v_call: TRBV5-4
j_call: TRBJ1-1
d_call: NA
cdr3_length: 13
clone_size: NA
cdr3_aa: CASMRQQNTEAFF
cdr3_nt: TGTGCCAGCATGCGACAGCAGAACACTGAAGCTTTCTTT

v_call: TRBV7-2
j_call: TRBJ2-7
d_call: NA
cdr3_length: 15
clone_size: NA
cdr3_aa: CASSLLGVAAYEQYF
cdr3_nt: TGTGCCAGCAGTTTACTAGGGGTTGCGGCCTACGAGCAGTACTTC

v_call: TRBV4-1
j_call: TRBJ2-7
d_call: NA
cdr3_length: 16
clone_size: NA
cdr3_aa: CASSQDARGALGEQYF
cdr3_nt: TGCGCCAGCAGCCAAGATGCACGGGGGGCCCTTGGCGAGCAGTACTTC

v_call: TRBV6-1
j_call: TRBJ1-1
d_call: TRBD1
cdr3_length: 16
clone_size: NA
cdr3_aa: CASSVDAGTGVTEAFF
cdr3_nt: TGTGCCAGCAGTGTCGACGCCGGGACAGGGGTGACTGAAGCTTTCTTT

v_call: TRBV9
j_call: TRBJ1-3
d_call: TRBD1
cdr3_length: 14
clone_size: NA
cdr3_aa: CASSETGDASTIYF
cdr3_nt: TGTGCCAGCAGCGAGACAGGGGATGCCAGCACCATATATTTT

v_call: TRBV6-5
j_call: TRBJ2-1
d_call: NA
cdr3_length: 13
clone_size: NA
cdr3_aa: CASRRDSYNEQFF
cdr3_nt: TGTGCCAGTAGGAGGGATTCCTACAATGAGCAGTTCTTC

v_call: TRBV10-3
j_call: TRBJ2-2
d_call: TRBD2
cdr3_length: 15
clone_size: NA
cdr3_aa: CAIRTSGGAHGELFF
cdr3_nt: TGTGCCATCAGGACTAGCGGGGGGGCCCACGGGGAGCTGTTTTTT

v_call: TRBV19
j_call: TRBJ1-5
d_call: NA
cdr3_length: 18
clone_size: NA
cdr3_aa: CASSIFLRNQALGQPQHF
cdr3_nt: TGTGCCAGTAGTATCTTTCTTAGGAATCAGGCTCTGGGTCAGCCCCAGCATTTT

v_call: TRBV6-6
j_call: TRBJ1-5
d_call: TRBD1
cdr3_length: 14
clone_size: once
cdr3_aa: CASSKRTGPQPQHF
cdr3_nt: TGTGCCAGCAGTAAAAGGACAGGGCCTCAGCCCCAGCATTTT

v_call: TRBV13
j_call: TRBJ2-5
d_call: TRBD2
cdr3_length: 17
clone_size: NA
cdr3_aa: CASSLWASGKYQETQYF
cdr3_nt: TGTGCCAGCAGCTTATGGGCTAGCGGGAAGTACCAAGAGACCCAGTACTTC

v_call: TRBV10-1
j_call: TRBJ2-7
d_call: TRBD2
cdr3_length: 14
clone_size: NA
cdr3_aa: CASSETSGFYEQYF
cdr3_nt: TGCGCCAGCAGTGAGACTAGCGGATTCTACGAGCAGTACTTC

v_call: TRBV7-2
j_call: TRBJ2-1
d_call: NA
cdr3_length: 13
clone_size: NA
cdr3_aa: CASSFQGYNEQFF
cdr3_nt: TGTGCCAGCAGCTTTCAGGGATACAATGAGCAGTTCTTC

v_call: TRBV7-9
j_call: TRBJ1-2
d_call: TRBD1
cdr3_length: 17
clone_size: NA
cdr3_aa: CASSPTRDRGPDYGYTF
cdr3_nt: TGTGCCAGCAGCCCAACTCGAGACAGGGGCCCCGACTATGGCTACACCTTC